The clone carrying this TCR beta chain was detected only a few times. Germline CDR1 MDHEN, CDR2 SYDVKM. The CDR3 is 16 residues long. The V end was cut by 5 bases, the J end by 7 bases, with 21 bases between. The data were obtained in a study of cytomegalovirus exposure and HLA in healthy donors. The PCR used 60 Vbeta and 13 Jbeta primers. Only in-frame clones appear in the TCRdb table, and some are missing; sequencing was by immunoSEQ multiplex PCR. Counted here are about 180,000 clones, about three quarters occurring once; the ten biggest clones make up around 3%. Sequencing was done on a sample of PBMCs. This chain connects TRBV28 to TRBJ1-5; perhaps TRBD1 as D (5 bases). This clonotype originated in a woman aged 50 to 65 in good health and CMV-seropositive. The CDR3 coding sequence is TGTGCCAGCAGTCCACCCATTCGGGCCTCAGGGCAGCCCCAGCATTTT. As protein: CASSPPIRASGQPQHF.